These 12 T cell receptor beta chains were all obtained from the same sample, sequenced in a study of shared clonotypes between healthy human individuals. Generated by immunoSEQ multiplex PCR, the TCRdb table keeps only in-frame clones and is missing some. In the table there are some 200,000 clones, over 50% of which are singletons. The sample taken for sequencing was memory CD4+ T cells sorted from blood. Documented subset: CD45RA-negative fraction. These receptors were taken from a man in his thirties or forties in good health.

V usage is TRBV7-7 and J usage is TRBJ2-5; possibly TRBD2 for D (5 bases). V shed 5 bases and J shed 2 bases, with 12 bases lying between them. The CDR3 length is 14 residues. Germline V lookup: CDR1 SSHAT, CDR2 FNYEAQ (reference sequence). The CDR3 nucleotides are TGTGCCAGCAGCCCCTTAGGAGGACAAGAGACCCAGTACTTC. This encodes CASSPLGGQETQYF.

Comment on this clone: Other DNA sequences in this specimen translate into the identical CDR3. The CDR3 is CASTGGWGKDSYGYTF. CDR3 in DNA: TGTGCCAGCACGGGCGGATGGGGGAAGGATAGCTATGGCTACACCTTC. The rearrangement uses TRBV9 and TRBJ1-2, with a possible D match to TRBD1 (5 bases). The CDR3 totals 16 residues. Per germline, CDR1 SGDLS and CDR2 YYNGEE. With 6 bases removed from V and 4 bases from J, the gap between germline ends came to 22 bases.

The chain combines TRBV13 with TRBJ2-3; D possibly corresponds to TRBD2 (5 bases). Looked up from germline, CDR1 is PRHDT and CDR2 is FYEKMQ (reference sequence). The CDR3 is 13 residues long. Trimming removed 4 bases from V and 9 bases from J, with 14 bases in between. CDR3 amino acids: CASSSYPGKTQYF. The CDR3 coding sequence is TGTGCCAGCAGCTCGTACCCCGGGAAAACGCAGTATTTT.

This clone showed up just a few times. The chain joins TRBV20-1 to TRBJ2-1; D gene uncertain. Germline CDR1 and CDR2: DFQATT and SNEGSKA (reference sequence). Trimming removed 5 bases from V and 16 bases from J, with 9 bases in between. The CDR3 sequence is 8 residues long. CDR3 amino acids: CSAGSGFF. The CDR3 nucleotides read TGCAGTGCTGGTTCGGGCTTCTTC.

This chain uses TRBV6-1 with TRBJ1-1; TRBD1 might be the D (5 bases). Germline values: CDR1 MNHNS, CDR2 SASEGT. V lost 1 base and J 3 bases, leaving 9 bases between the germline ends. The CDR3 contains 14 residues. CDR3: CASSEEGLDTEAFF. The CDR3 DNA reads as TGTGCCAGCAGTGAAGAGGGACTCGACACTGAAGCTTTCTTT.

As regards this clone: The junction does not match germline at one end; this may be a read error. The chain combines TRBV7-2 with TRBJ2-7; 15 nucleotides align to TRBD2. Germline CDR1 SGHTA, CDR2 FQGNSA. The length of the CDR3 is 16 residues. The CDR3 here is CASSLWTSGRAYGQYF. For the CDR3, the DNA is TGTGCCAGCAGCTTATGGACTAGCGGGAGGGCCTACGGGCAGTACTTC.

This clone was observed many times. The chain is built from TRBV13 and TRBJ2-3, with TRBD2 matching over 7 bases. The CDR3 runs to 13 residues. The junction had 5 bases not matched to a gene; V was cut back by 8 bases and J by 3 bases. CDR1 and CDR2 (germline): PRHDT, FYEKMQ (reference sequence). Written as DNA, the CDR3 is TGTGCCAGCGGGAGGGCCGGGACAGATACGCAGTATTTT. This encodes CASGRAGTDTQYF. Combining the CDR3 with reference TRBV13 and TRBJ2-3 gives the whole variable domain AAGVIQSPRHLIKEKRETATLKCYPIPRHDTVYWYQQGPGQDPQFLISFYEKMQSDKGSIPDRFSAQQFSDYHSELNMSSLELGDSALYFCASGRAGTDTQYFGPGTRLTVL.

The V and J genes are TRBV7-2 and TRBJ1-5; D gene unclear. Trimming took 2 bases from V and 7 from J, leaving 9 bases between them. Per the germline V gene, CDR1 is SGHTA and CDR2 is FQGNSA. The CDR3 extends over 13 amino acids. This CDR3 reads CASSLSPDQPQHF. For the CDR3, the DNA is TGTGCCAGCAGCTTAAGTCCGGACCAGCCCCAGCATTTT. The full variable domain, its missing parts supplied by reference TRBV7-2 and TRBJ1-5, is GAGVSQSPSNKVTEKGKDVELRCDPISGHTALYWYRQSLGQGLEFLIYFQGNSAPDKSGLPSDRFSAERTGGSVSTLTIQRTQQEDSAVYLCASSLSPDQPQHFGDGTRLSIL.

A few counts support this clone. The rearrangement links TRBV7-8 to TRBJ1-5; D is undetermined. Trimming stripped 3 bases from V and 2 bases from J, with 17 bases between. The length of the CDR3 is 17 residues. CDR1 is SGHVS, CDR2 FQNEAQ, per germline. CDR3 loop: CASSFRSGGRGNQPQHF. DNA of the CDR3: TGTGCCAGCAGCTTTCGGTCTGGAGGGCGGGGCAATCAGCCCCAGCATTTT. Full variable domain (rest looked up from reference TRBV7-8 and TRBJ1-5): GAGVSQSPRYKVAKRGQDVALRCDPISGHVSLFWYQQALGQGPEFLTYFQNEAQLDKSGLPSDRFFAERPEGSVSTLKIQRTQQEDSAVYLCASSFRSGGRGNQPQHFGDGTRLSIL.

This rearrangement joins TRBV9 to TRBJ2-3; the D is unclear. The CDR3 sequence is 16 residues long. CDR1 is SGDLS, CDR2 YYNGEE, per germline. Trimming pared 0 bases from V and 2 bases from J, leaving 13 bases between. The CDR3 nucleotides are TGTGCCAGCAGCGTAGGTGGAAGACTTGCCACAGATACGCAGTATTTT. Translating it yields CASSVGGRLATDTQYF.

The CDR3 sequence is CASSAQGQGADTQYF. CDR3 nucleotide sequence: TGTGCCAGCTCAGCACAGGGGCAGGGGGCAGATACGCAGTATTTT. The chain couples TRBV18 to TRBJ2-3; 7 bases line up with TRBD1. The CDR3 loop spans 15 amino acids. The germline V gene has CDR1 KGHSH and CDR2 LQKENI. With V trimmed by 5 bases and J by 4 bases, 9 bases remained unmatched.

The chain recombines TRBV10-3 with TRBJ2-5; TRBD2 matches at 8 bases. The CDR3 spans 15 residues. The V gene end was trimmed by 1 base and the J gene end by 2 bases; junction bases not matched to a gene: 3. Looked up from germline, CDR1 is ENHRY and CDR2 is SYGVKD. This CDR3 is CAISEWERGQETQYF. Here the CDR3 DNA reads TGTGCCATCAGTGAGTGGGAGCGGGGGCAAGAGACCCAGTACTTC.